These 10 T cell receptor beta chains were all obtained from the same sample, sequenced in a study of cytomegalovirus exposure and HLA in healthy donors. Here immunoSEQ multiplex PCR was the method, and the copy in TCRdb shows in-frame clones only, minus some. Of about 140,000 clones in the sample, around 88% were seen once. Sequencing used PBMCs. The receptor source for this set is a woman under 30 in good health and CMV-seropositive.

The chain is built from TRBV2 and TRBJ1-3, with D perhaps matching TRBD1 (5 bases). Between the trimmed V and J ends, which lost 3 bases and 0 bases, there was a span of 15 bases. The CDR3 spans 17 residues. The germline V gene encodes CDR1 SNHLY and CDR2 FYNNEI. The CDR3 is CASSDGQAGLSGNTIYF. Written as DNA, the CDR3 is TGTGCCAGCAGTGACGGTCAGGCAGGGCTCTCTGGAAACACCATATATTTT. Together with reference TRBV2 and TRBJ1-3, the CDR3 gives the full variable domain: EPEVTQTPSHQVTQMGQEVILRCVPISNHLYFYWYRQILGQKVEFLVSFYNNEISEKSEIFDDQFSVERPDGSNFTLKIRSTKLEDSAMYFCASSDGQAGLSGNTIYFGEGSWLTVV.

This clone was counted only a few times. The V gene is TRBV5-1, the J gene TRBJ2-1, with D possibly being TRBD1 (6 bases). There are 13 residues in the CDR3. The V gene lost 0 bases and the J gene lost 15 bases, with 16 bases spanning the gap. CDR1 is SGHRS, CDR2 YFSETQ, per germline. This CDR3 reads CASSLALERGWFF. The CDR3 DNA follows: TGCGCCAGCAGCTTGGCCCTTGAGAGGGGGTGGTTCTTC.

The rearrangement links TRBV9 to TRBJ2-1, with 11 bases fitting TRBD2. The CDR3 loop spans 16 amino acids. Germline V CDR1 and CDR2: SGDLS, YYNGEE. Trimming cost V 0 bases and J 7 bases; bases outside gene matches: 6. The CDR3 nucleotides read TGTGCCAGCAGCGTAGCAGGGACTAGCGGTTTAAATGAGCAGTTCTTC. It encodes CASSVAGTSGLNEQFF.

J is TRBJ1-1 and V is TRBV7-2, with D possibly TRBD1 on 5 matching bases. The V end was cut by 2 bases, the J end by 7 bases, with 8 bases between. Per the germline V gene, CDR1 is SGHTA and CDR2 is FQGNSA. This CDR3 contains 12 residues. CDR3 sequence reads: CASSLWQGEAFF. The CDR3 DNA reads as TGTGCCAGCAGCTTATGGCAGGGTGAAGCTTTCTTT.

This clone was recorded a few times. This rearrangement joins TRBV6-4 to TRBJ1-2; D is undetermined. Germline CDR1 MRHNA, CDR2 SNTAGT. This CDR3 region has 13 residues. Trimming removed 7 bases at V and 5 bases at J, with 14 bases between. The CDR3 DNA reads TGTGCCAGCAAGAACGGCGGCGCATATGGCTACACCTTC. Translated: CASKNGGAYGYTF.

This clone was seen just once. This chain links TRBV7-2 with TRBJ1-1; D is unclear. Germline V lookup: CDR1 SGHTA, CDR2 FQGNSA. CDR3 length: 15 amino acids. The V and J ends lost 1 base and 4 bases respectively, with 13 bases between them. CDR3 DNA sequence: TGTGCCAGCAGCTTAGGCCCCGGGTTGGGCACTGAAGCTTTCTTT. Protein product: CASSLGPGLGTEAFF.

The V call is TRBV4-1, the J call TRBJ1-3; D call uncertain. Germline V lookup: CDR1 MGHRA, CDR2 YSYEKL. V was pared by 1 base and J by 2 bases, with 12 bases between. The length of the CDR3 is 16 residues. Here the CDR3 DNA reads TGCGCCAGCAGCCAAGCGTTTGGCGGAACTGGAAACACCATATATTTT. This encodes CASSQAFGGTGNTIYF.

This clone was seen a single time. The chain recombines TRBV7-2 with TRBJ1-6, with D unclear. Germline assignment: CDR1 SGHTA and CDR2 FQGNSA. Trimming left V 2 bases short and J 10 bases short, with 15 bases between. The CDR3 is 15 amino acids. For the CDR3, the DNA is TGTGCCAGCAGCTTACTCCCGGGGTATCAGTCACCCCTCCACTTT. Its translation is CASSLLPGYQSPLHF.

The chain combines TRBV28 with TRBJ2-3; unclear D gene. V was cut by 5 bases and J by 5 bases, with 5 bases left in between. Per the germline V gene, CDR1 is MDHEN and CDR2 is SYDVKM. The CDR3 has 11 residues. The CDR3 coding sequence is TGTGCCAGCAGTCTTCTAGATACGCAGTATTTT. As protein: CASSLLDTQYF. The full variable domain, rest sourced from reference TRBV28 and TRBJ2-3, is DVKVTQSSRYLVKRTGEKVFLECVQDMDHENMFWYRQDPGLGLRLIYFSYDVKMKEKGDIPEGYSVSREKKERFSLILESASTNQTSMYLCASSLLDTQYFGPGTRLTVL.

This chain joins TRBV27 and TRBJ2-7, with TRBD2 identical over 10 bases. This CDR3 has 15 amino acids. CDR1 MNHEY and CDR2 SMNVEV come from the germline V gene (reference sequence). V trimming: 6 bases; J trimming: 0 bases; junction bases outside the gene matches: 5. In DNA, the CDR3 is TGTGCCAGCAGGGTTAGCGGGGGGTCCTCCTACGAGCAGTACTTC. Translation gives CASRVSGGSSYEQYF.